A selection of T cell receptor beta chains follows, all from one sample in a study of cytomegalovirus exposure and HLA in healthy donors. Measured with immunoSEQ multiplex PCR; TCRdb has only the in-frame clones, and not every one. The sample lists 140,000 or so clones; 80% to 90% were seen once. The sequenced sample consisted of PBMCs. The receptors were sampled from a woman younger than 45 in good health and CMV-seropositive. CDR3s include the opening cysteine and the closing phenylalanine or tryptophan. A D gene is named only where the DNA matches it firmly. Clone size is stated in some rows and not others, as once, few, many or a class when expanded.

V gene: TRBV10-3
D gene: -
J gene: TRBJ2-7
clone size: -
CDR3 protein: CAISPKTANSYEQYF
CDR3 DNA: TGTGCCATCAGTCCAAAGACAGCGAACTCCTACGAGCAGTACTTC

V gene: TRBV7-8
D gene: -
J gene: TRBJ2-3
clone size: -
CDR3 protein: CASSLRHIIDTQYF
CDR3 DNA: TGTGCCAGCAGCCTCCGACACATCATAGATACGCAGTATTTT

V gene: TRBV6-5
D gene: -
J gene: TRBJ1-2
clone size: -
CDR3 protein: CASSYSSYRGSIGYTF
CDR3 DNA: TGTGCCAGCAGTTACTCGAGTTATAGGGGATCCATCGGCTACACCTTC

V gene: TRBV15
D gene: -
J gene: TRBJ1-1
clone size: -
CDR3 protein: CATSSDRITEAFF
CDR3 DNA: TGTGCCACCAGCTCAGACAGGATCACTGAAGCTTTCTTT

V gene: TRBV28
D gene: TRBD2
J gene: TRBJ2-3
clone size: once
CDR3 protein: CASRFDGLAGGTDTQYF
CDR3 DNA: TGTGCCAGCAGGTTTGACGGGTTAGCGGGAGGCACAGATACGCAGTATTTT

V gene: TRBV5-4
D gene: -
J gene: TRBJ2-1
clone size: once
CDR3 protein: CASSSYYNEQFF
CDR3 DNA: TGTGCCAGCAGCTCTTATTACAATGAGCAGTTCTTC

V gene: TRBV2
D gene: -
J gene: TRBJ2-7
clone size: -
CDR3 protein: CASSEALGAAYEQYF
CDR3 DNA: TGTGCCAGCAGTGAAGCTCTTGGAGCTGCCTACGAGCAGTACTTC

V gene: TRBV5-1
D gene: TRBD2
J gene: TRBJ2-1
clone size: -
CDR3 protein: CASSLLAGSGGEQFF
CDR3 DNA: TGCGCCAGCAGCTTGCTAGCGGGATCTGGCGGTGAGCAGTTCTTC

V gene: TRBV2
D gene: -
J gene: TRBJ2-2
clone size: -
CDR3 protein: CASKRDTGELFF
CDR3 DNA: TGTGCCAGCAAACGCGACACCGGGGAGCTGTTTTTT

V gene: TRBV2
D gene: -
J gene: TRBJ2-2
clone size: -
CDR3 protein: CASSGGLGPPGELFF
CDR3 DNA: TGTGCCAGCAGCGGTGGGCTCGGCCCCCCCGGGGAGCTGTTTTTT

V gene: TRBV6-1
D gene: TRBD2
J gene: TRBJ2-7
clone size: -
CDR3 protein: CASSEVRGLAGSFEQYF
CDR3 DNA: TGTGCCAGCAGTGAAGTTAGGGGACTAGCGGGATCCTTTGAGCAGTACTTC

V gene: TRBV2
D gene: TRBD2
J gene: TRBJ2-7
clone size: -
CDR3 protein: CASSEPGTSGGTYEQYF
CDR3 DNA: TGTGCCAGCAGTGAACCGGGGACTAGCGGGGGAACCTACGAGCAGTACTTC

V gene: TRBV19
D gene: -
J gene: TRBJ2-7
clone size: once
CDR3 protein: CASSIGQAYEQYF
CDR3 DNA: TGTGCCAGTAGTATAGGGCAGGCCTACGAGCAGTACTTC

V gene: TRBV5-6
D gene: TRBD1
J gene: TRBJ2-3
clone size: -
CDR3 protein: CASSLGHGTGYTDTQYF
CDR3 DNA: TGTGCCAGCAGCTTGGGTCACGGGACAGGATACACAGATACGCAGTATTTT

V gene: TRBV18
D gene: -
J gene: TRBJ1-2
clone size: -
CDR3 protein: CASSPPSHSGPLIDGYTF
CDR3 DNA: TGTGCCAGCTCACCACCGAGTCATTCAGGGCCCCTCATTGATGGCTACACCTTC

V gene: TRBV18
D gene: -
J gene: TRBJ1-1
clone size: -
CDR3 protein: CASSPTGPPETVNTEAFF
CDR3 DNA: TGTGCCAGCTCCCCGACCGGTCCCCCTGAGACAGTGAACACTGAAGCTTTCTTT

V gene: TRBV7-2
D gene: -
J gene: TRBJ2-7
clone size: -
CDR3 protein: CASSLARGLLTYEQYF
CDR3 DNA: TGTGCCAGCAGCTTAGCCCGGGGACTGTTAACCTACGAGCAGTACTTC

V gene: TRBV2
D gene: TRBD2
J gene: TRBJ2-1
clone size: -
CDR3 protein: CASSESRRTSGSEDEQFF
CDR3 DNA: TGTGCCAGCAGTGAAAGTCGGAGGACTAGCGGAAGTGAGGATGAGCAGTTCTTC

V gene: TRBV5-1
D gene: TRBD2
J gene: TRBJ2-3
clone size: -
CDR3 protein: CASSIAGFSTDTQYF
CDR3 DNA: TGCGCCAGCAGCATAGCGGGCTTCAGCACAGATACGCAGTATTTT

V gene: TRBV7-9
D gene: -
J gene: TRBJ2-1
clone size: -
CDR3 protein: CASSSLTGRYYNEQFF
CDR3 DNA: TGTGCCAGCAGCTCCCTCACCGGGAGATACTACAATGAGCAGTTCTTC

V gene: TRBV18
D gene: -
J gene: TRBJ1-1
clone size: -
CDR3 protein: CASSPPGQMNTEAFF
CDR3 DNA: TGTGCCAGCTCACCACCCGGACAGATGAACACTGAAGCTTTCTTT

V gene: TRBV15
D gene: -
J gene: TRBJ2-7
clone size: -
CDR3 protein: CATSRDSAGSSYEQYF
CDR3 DNA: TGTGCCACCAGCAGAGATTCGGCAGGTAGCTCCTACGAGCAGTACTTC

V gene: TRBV28
D gene: TRBD1
J gene: TRBJ2-7
clone size: once
CDR3 protein: CASSPPGQSYEQYF
CDR3 DNA: TGTGCCAGCAGTCCTCCGGGACAGAGCTACGAGCAGTACTTC

V gene: TRBV7-2
D gene: -
J gene: TRBJ2-5
clone size: -
CDR3 protein: CASSFPGLSPQYF
CDR3 DNA: TGTGCCAGCAGCTTCCCGGGTCTTAGTCCCCAGTACTTC

V gene: TRBV6-1
D gene: -
J gene: TRBJ1-2
clone size: -
CDR3 protein: CASSAQGRPPNYGYTF
CDR3 DNA: TGTGCCAGCAGTGCCCAGGGAAGGCCCCCTAACTATGGCTACACCTTC

V gene: TRBV2
D gene: -
J gene: TRBJ1-1
clone size: -
CDR3 protein: CARIPARPSTEAFF
CDR3 DNA: TGTGCCAGGATCCCGGCCAGGCCGTCCACTGAAGCTTTCTTT

V gene: TRBV27
D gene: -
J gene: TRBJ2-5
clone size: -
CDR3 protein: CASSYGGSVKETQYF
CDR3 DNA: TGTGCCAGCAGTTATGGCGGGTCCGTCAAAGAGACCCAGTACTTC

V gene: TRBV11-1
D gene: TRBD2
J gene: TRBJ2-7
clone size: -
CDR3 protein: CASSFGTSDYEQYF
CDR3 DNA: TGTGCCAGCAGCTTCGGGACTAGCGACTACGAGCAGTACTTC

V gene: TRBV29-1
D gene: TRBD1
J gene: TRBJ1-4
clone size: -
CDR3 protein: CSVGDRGYEKLFF
CDR3 DNA: TGCAGCGTGGGGGACAGGGGGTATGAAAAACTGTTTTTT

V gene: TRBV7-9
D gene: -
J gene: TRBJ1-1
clone size: -
CDR3 protein: CASTSGGANTEAFF
CDR3 DNA: TGTGCCAGCACCTCGGGGGGAGCGAACACTGAAGCTTTCTTT

V gene: TRBV15
D gene: TRBD1
J gene: TRBJ2-1
clone size: -
CDR3 protein: CATSRVRTGPYNEQFF
CDR3 DNA: TGTGCCACCAGCAGAGTCCGGACAGGCCCCTACAATGAGCAGTTCTTC

V gene: TRBV7-8
D gene: TRBD2
J gene: TRBJ2-7
clone size: -
CDR3 protein: CASSSRSGMGYEQYF
CDR3 DNA: TGTGCCAGCAGCTCCAGAAGCGGGATGGGGTACGAGCAGTACTTC